Sequencing of this T cell receptor beta chain was carried out in a study of CD8+CD57+ T cells in acquired aplastic anemia (dated by TCRdb to 2017 to 2018). At the level of the whole study: Extracted DNA from sorted CD4+ and CD8+ cells averaged around 3.5 ug, ranging from about 0.19 to 30 ug. An average of roughly 9.8 million reads for CD4+ cells and approximately 12 million reads for CD8+ cells was obtained from healthy donor samples.

The paper as a whole reports these results and caveats: Roughly 30 CD8+ CDR3 sequences were shared between patients and controls but appeared highly expressed in patients and within their immunodominant clones. CD8+ Simpson's diversity did not differ significantly between patients and healthy controls (P=0.060).

V loses 2 bases, J loses 3 bases, and the germline ends lie 8 bases apart. According to the germline V gene (reference sequence), CDR1 reads DFQATT and CDR2 reads SNEGSKA. From the cysteine through the phenylalanine, the CDR3 covers 13 amino acids. Of the read, only the CDR3 DNA is kept; its 39 bases are in frame from base 1. At least ten counts were recorded for this clonotype. Its target antigen remains unknown. No base quality information exists; no much larger clone differs at one position. TCR repertoires of sorted CD4+ and CD8+ blood T cells from severe aplastic anemia patients and healthy subjects were deep-sequenced in the study. Ficoll-Paque density gradient centrifugation was used to isolate peripheral blood mononuclear cells. Before DNA was extracted, CD4+ and CD8+ T cells were sorted using either FACS or magnetic beads. Profiling of TCR beta VDJ combinations and CDR3 sequences used genomic DNA as the template. TCR repertoire sequencing was run on an Illumina HiSeq 2000. The authors processed their data as follows. Repertoires were assessed using TRBV/TRBJ rearrangement plots, CDR3 size and DJ length profiles, and Simpson's diversity index. The most abundant DNA sequence in the deep sequencing data was defined as the immunodominant clone. CDR3 amino acid sequences were checked for sharing across subjects and were also compared against the VDJdb database and published repertoires. The public reads were reanalyzed by TCRdb: fastp trimming at Q25, MiXCR alignment, in-frame beta chains only. Each record represents a unique CDR3 protein, reported with the most common genes and DNA among its rows. These V and J calls rely on TCRdb rather than the paper's analysis. This sample comprises some 410,000 distinct CDR3 sequences, 65% to 80% of them detected only once. The top ten hold less than 4% of the sample.

This sequence was found in a human donor in good health, serving as a control. Input material: sorted CD4+, CD8+, or CD8+CD57+ T cells (not recorded which) from PBMCs. The rearrangement combines TRBV20-1 with TRBJ1-5; a confident D gene designation cannot be given. The encoded CDR3 is CSARLQLNQPQHF. DNA sequence: TGCAGTGCTAGATTACAGCTCAATCAGCCCCAGCATTTT.